This TCR beta chain was sequenced in a study of blood T cells in healthy people across ages. The CDR3 runs 12 residues. Trimming shortened V by 2 bases and J by 6 bases, and 7 bases separated the two germline ends. A second roughly 7 to 11 cycle PCR used barcoded and J-beta primers. The study obtained at least 2.5 million CDR3-containing paired-end reads from every sample. One entry per CDR3 protein results from TCRdb running MiXCR on the 5' RACE reads. The profile shows roughly 680,000 distinct CDR3 sequences, approximately 21% of them singletons. J is TRBJ1-2 and V is TRBV23-1; D gene unclear. TRBV23-1 is labeled an ORF, and its function is uncertain. This receptor was obtained from a man between 65 and 85 years old in good health. The specimen was blood. CDR3 DNA: TGCGCCAGCAGTCAACGGACCGATGGCTACACCTTC. Its translation: CASSQRTDGYTF.